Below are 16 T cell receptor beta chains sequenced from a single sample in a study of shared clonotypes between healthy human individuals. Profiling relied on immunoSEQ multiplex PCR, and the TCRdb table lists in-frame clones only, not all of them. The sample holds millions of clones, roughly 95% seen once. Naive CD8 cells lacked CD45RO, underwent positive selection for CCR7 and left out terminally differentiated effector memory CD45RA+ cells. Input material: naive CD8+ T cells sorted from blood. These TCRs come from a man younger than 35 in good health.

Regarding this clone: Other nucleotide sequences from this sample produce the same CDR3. The CDR3 coding sequence is TGTGCCAGCAGCTTCGGGCTAGCGGGCGCAGATACGCAGTATTTT. Translation: CASSFGLAGADTQYF. The chain uses TRBV27 and TRBJ2-3; TRBD2 agrees at 8 bases. CDR1 and CDR2 (germline): MNHEY, SMNVEV (reference sequence). The length of the CDR3 is 15 residues. J was trimmed by 4 bases and V by 6 bases; bases with no gene match: 9.

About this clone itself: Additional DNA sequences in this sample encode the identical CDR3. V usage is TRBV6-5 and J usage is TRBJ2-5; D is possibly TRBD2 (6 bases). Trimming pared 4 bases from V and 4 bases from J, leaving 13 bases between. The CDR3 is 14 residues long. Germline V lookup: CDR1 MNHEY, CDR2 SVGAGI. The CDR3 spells CASSSLTGVETQYF. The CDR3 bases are TGTGCCAGCAGTTCCTTAACGGGAGTAGAGACCCAGTACTTC.

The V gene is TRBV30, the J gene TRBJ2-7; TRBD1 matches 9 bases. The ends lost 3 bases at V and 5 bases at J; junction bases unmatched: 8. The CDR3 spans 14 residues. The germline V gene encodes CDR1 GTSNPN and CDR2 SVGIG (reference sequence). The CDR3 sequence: CAWSRGQGVDEQYF. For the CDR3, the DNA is TGTGCCTGGAGCAGGGGACAGGGCGTCGACGAGCAGTACTTC.

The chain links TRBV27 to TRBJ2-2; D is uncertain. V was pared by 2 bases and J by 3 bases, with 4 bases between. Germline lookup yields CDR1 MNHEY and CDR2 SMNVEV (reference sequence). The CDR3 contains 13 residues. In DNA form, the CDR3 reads TGTGCCAGCAGTTTAACCCACACCGGGGAGCTGTTTTTT. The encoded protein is CASSLTHTGELFF.

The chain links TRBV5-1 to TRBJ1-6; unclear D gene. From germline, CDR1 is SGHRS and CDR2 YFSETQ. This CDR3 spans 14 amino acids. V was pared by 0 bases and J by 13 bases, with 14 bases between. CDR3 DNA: TGCGCCAGCAGCTTGGTCCTGGGCAGTTCTCCCCTCCACTTT. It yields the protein CASSLVLGSSPLHF.

The CDR3 DNA reads as TGTGCCAGCAGCCCCTATAGCGGTCCTGCCTACGAGCAGTACTTC. Translating it yields CASSPYSGPAYEQYF. The gene calls are TRBV7-8 and TRBJ2-7; possible D gene TRBD2, 6 bases. V was cut by 5 bases and J by 2 bases, with 16 bases left in between. Germline V gene lookup returns CDR1 SGHVS and CDR2 FQNEAQ. There are 15 residues in the CDR3.

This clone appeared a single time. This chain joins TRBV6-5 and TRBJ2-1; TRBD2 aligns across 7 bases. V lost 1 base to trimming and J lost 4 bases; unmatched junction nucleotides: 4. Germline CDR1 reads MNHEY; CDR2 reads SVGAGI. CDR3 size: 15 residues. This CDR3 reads CASSYLAGVYNEQFF. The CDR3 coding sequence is TGTGCCAGCAGTTACTTGGCGGGGGTTTACAATGAGCAGTTCTTC.

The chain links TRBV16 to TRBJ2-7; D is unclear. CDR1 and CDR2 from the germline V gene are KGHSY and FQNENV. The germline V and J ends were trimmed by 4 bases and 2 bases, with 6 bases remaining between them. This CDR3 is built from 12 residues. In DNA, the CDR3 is TGTGCCAGCAGCCCTCTCCCCTACGAGCAGTACTTC. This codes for CASSPLPYEQYF.

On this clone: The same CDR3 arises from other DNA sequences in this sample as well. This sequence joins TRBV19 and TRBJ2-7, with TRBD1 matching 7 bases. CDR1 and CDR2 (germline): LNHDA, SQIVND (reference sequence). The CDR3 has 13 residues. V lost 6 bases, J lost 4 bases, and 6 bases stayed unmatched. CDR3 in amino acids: CASSPGQLYEQYF. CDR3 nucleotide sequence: TGTGCCAGTAGCCCGGGACAGTTATACGAGCAGTACTTC.

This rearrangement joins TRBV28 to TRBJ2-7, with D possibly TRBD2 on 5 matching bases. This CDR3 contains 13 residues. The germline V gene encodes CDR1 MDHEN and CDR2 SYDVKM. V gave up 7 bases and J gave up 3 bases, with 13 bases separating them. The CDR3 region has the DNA TGTGCCAGCACCTACGGACTGAACTACGAGCAGTACTTC. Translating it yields CASTYGLNYEQYF.

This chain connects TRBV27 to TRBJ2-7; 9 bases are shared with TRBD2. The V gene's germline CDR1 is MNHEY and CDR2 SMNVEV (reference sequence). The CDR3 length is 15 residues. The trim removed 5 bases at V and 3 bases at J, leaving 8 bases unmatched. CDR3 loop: CASSIAGTSIYEQYF. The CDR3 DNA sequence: TGTGCCAGCAGTATAGCCGGGACTAGCATCTACGAGCAGTACTTC.

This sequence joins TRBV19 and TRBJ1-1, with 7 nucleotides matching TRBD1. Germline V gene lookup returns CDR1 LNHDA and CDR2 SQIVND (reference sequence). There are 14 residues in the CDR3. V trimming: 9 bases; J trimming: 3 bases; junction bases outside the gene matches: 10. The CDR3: CASSGGLGYTEAFF. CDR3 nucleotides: TGTGCCAGCTCAGGGGGGTTAGGGTACACTGAAGCTTTCTTT.

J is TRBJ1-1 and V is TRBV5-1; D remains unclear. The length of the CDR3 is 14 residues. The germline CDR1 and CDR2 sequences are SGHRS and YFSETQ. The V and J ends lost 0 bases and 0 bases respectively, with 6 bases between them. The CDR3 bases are TGCGCCAGCAGCTTGGTTGACATGAACACTGAAGCTTTCTTT. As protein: CASSLVDMNTEAFF.

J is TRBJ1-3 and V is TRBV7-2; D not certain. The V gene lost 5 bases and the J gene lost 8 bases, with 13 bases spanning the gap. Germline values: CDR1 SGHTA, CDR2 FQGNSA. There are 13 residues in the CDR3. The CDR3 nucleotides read TGTGCCAGCAGCGTATTCTATGGGGACACCATATATTTT. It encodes CASSVFYGDTIYF.

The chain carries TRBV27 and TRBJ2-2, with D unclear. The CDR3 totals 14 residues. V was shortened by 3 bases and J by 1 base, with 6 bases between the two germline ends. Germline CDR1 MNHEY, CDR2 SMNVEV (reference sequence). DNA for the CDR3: TGTGCCAGCAGTTTCGGGTGGAACACCGGGGAGCTGTTTTTT. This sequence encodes CASSFGWNTGELFF.

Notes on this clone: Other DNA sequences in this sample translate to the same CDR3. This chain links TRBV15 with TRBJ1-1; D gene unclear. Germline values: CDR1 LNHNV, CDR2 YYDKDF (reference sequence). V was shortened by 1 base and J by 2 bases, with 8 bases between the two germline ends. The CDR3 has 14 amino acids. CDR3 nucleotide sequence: TGTGCCACCAGCAGAGGAACAGAAAACACTGAAGCTTTCTTT. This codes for CATSRGTENTEAFF.